Here is one TCR beta chain with its context. These data are taken from a study of blood T cell repertoires in COVID-19. Repertoires were generated with immunoSEQ multiplex PCR, while TCRdb's copy carries only in-frame clones and drops some. The table lists about 180,000 clones, 88% of them singletons. Trimming took 10 bases from V and 3 from J, leaving 9 bases between them. The CDR3 is 11 residues long. Germline V gene data show CDR1 as LGHDT and CDR2 as YNNKEL (reference sequence). Sequencing used PBMCs or T cells enriched from blood (not recorded which). V is TRBV3-1 (or the pseudogene TRBV3-2) and J is TRBJ1-1; D is uncertain. The sequence came from a woman aged 18-29 years who had recovered from COVID-19. CDR3 sequence reads: CATLAHTEAFF. The CDR3 bases are TGTGCCACCTTGGCCCACACTGAAGCTTTCTTT.